The text below deals with one T cell receptor beta chain. Its target is unknown. This sample was included in a study of cytomegalovirus exposure and HLA in healthy donors. The method was immunoSEQ multiplex PCR; TCRdb's version includes in-frame clones alone and lacks a portion of them. The sample holds approximately 110,000 clones, approximately 91% seen once. General observations from the study: Overall, 164 TCR beta chains were annotated as cytomegalovirus-associated.

The CDR3 extends over 16 amino acids. Deletions cut 0 bases from V and 0 bases from J, with 11 bases between. Germline V CDR1 and CDR2: MGHRA, YSYEKL. This chain uses TRBV4-1 with TRBJ1-1; tentative D call: TRBD1 (6 bases). The sample was PBMCs. The TCR originated in a woman aged 18-30 years in good health and CMV-seronegative. The CDR3: CASSQEEQGLNTEAFF. In DNA, the CDR3 is TGCGCCAGCAGCCAAGAGGAACAGGGACTGAACACTGAAGCTTTCTTT.